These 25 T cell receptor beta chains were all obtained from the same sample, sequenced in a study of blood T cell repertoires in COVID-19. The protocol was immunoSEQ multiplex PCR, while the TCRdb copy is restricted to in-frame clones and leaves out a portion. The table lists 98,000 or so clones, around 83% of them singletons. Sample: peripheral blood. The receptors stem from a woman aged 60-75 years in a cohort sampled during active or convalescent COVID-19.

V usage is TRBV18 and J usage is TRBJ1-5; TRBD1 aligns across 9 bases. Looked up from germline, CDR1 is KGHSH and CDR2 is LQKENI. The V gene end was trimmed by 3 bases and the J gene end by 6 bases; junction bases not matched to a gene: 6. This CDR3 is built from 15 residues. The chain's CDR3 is CASSPGTGSIQPQHF. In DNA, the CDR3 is TGTGCCAGCTCACCGGGGACAGGGTCAATTCAGCCCCAGCATTTT.

The CDR3 DNA reads as TGCACCACATCAAACGAGCAGTACTTC. It encodes CTTSNEQYF. The genes are TRBV1 and TRBJ2-7; the listed D gene, TRBD1, was not tested against the DNA. TRBV1 counts as a pseudogene. CDR3 length: 9 amino acids.

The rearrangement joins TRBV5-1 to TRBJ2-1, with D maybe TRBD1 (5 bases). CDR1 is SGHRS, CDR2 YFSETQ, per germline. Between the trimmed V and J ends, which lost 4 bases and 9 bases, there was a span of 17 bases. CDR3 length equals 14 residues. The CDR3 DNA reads TGCGCCAGCAGCCTCCCGGTAGGGGCCGGTGAGCAGTTCTTC. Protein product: CASSLPVGAGEQFF.

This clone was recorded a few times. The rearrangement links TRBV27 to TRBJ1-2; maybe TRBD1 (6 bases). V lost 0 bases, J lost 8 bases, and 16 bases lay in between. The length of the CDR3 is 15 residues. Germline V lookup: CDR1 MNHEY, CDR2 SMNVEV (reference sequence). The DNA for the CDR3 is TGTGCCAGCAGTTTATCGGGGGCGACGATAAGGGGCTACACCTTC. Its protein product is CASSLSGATIRGYTF.

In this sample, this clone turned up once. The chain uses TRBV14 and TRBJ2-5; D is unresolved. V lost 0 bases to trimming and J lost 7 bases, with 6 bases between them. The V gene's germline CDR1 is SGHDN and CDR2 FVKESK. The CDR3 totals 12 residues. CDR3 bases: TGTGCCAGCAGCCAAGATCTCGGGACCCAGTACTTC. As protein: CASSQDLGTQYF.

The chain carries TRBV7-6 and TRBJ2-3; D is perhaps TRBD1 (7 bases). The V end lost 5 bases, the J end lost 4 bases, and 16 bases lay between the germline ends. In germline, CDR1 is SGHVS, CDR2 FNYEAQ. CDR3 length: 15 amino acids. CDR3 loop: CASSPRRDRPDTQYF. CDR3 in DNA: TGTGCCAGCAGCCCCAGGCGGGACAGACCAGATACGCAGTATTTT.

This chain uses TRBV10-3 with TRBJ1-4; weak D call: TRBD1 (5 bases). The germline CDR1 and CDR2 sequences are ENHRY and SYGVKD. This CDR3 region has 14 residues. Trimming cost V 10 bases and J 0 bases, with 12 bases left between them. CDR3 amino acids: CATARQSTNEKLFF. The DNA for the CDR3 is TGTGCCACCGCGCGACAGTCAACTAATGAAAAACTGTTTTTT.

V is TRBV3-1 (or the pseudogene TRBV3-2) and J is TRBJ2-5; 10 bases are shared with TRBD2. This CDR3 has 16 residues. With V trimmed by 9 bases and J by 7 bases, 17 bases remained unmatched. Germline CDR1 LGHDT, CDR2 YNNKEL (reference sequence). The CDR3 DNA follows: TGTGCCAGTTGTCGAAGCGGGGGGGCTGGCCGAGGGACCCAGTACTTC. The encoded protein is CASCRSGGAGRGTQYF.

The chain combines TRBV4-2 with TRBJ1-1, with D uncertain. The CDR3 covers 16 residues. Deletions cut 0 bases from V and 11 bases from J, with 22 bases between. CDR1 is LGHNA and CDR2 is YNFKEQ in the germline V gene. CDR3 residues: CASSQDWAGGGDKAFF. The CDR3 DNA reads TGTGCCAGCAGCCAAGATTGGGCCGGTGGCGGGGATAAGGCTTTCTTT.

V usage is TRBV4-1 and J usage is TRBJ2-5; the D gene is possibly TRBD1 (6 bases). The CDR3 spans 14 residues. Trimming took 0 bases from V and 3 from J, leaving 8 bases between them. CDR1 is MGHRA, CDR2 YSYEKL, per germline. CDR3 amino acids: CASSQDPGEETQYF. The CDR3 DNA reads TGCGCCAGCAGCCAAGACCCAGGGGAAGAGACCCAGTACTTC.

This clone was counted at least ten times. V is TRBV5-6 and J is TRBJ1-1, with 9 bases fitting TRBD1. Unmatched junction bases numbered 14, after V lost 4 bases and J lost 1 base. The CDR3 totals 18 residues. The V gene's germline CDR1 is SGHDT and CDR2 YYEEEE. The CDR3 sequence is CASSDQTGTGTSNTEAFF. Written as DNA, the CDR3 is TGTGCCAGCAGCGACCAAACCGGGACAGGGACTTCGAACACTGAAGCTTTCTTT. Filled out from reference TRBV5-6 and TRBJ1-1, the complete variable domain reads DAGVTQSPTHLIKTRGQQVTLRCSPKSGHDTVSWYQQALGQGPQFIFQYYEEEERQRGNFPDRFSGHQFPNYSSELNVNALLLGDSALYLCASSDQTGTGTSNTEAFFGQGTRLTVV.

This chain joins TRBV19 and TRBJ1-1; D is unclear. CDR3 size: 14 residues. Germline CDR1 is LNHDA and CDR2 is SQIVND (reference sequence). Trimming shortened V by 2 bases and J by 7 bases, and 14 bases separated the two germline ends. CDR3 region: CASSILRQSGEAFF. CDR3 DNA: TGTGCCAGTAGTATATTGCGCCAATCCGGTGAAGCTTTCTTT.

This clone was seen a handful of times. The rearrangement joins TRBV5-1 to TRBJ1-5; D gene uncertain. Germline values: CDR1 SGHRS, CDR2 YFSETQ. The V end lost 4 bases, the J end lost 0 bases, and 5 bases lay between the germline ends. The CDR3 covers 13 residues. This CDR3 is CASSEYSNQPQHF. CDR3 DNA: TGCGCCAGCAGCGAGTATAGCAATCAGCCCCAGCATTTT.

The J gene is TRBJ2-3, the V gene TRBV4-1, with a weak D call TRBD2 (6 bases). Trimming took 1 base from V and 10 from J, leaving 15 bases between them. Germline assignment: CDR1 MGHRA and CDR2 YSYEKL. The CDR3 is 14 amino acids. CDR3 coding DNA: TGCGCCAGCAGCCAAGGGTCTAGCGACGGAGCGCAGTATTTT. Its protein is CASSQGSSDGAQYF.

CDR3 coding DNA: TGTGCCAGCAGTTTAAGGGGTGGGAATGAGCAGTTCTTC. This gives the protein CASSLRGGNEQFF. The chain links TRBV12-3 or TRBV12-4 to TRBJ2-1; TRBD1 might be the D (5 bases). CDR3 length: 13 amino acids. The V end was cut by 2 bases, the J end by 7 bases, with 9 bases between.

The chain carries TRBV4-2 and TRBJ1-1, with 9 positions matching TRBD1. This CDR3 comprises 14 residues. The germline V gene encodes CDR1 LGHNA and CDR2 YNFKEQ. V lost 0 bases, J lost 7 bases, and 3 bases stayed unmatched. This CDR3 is CASSQDTGGGEAFF. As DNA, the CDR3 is TGTGCCAGCAGCCAAGATACAGGGGGCGGTGAAGCTTTCTTT.

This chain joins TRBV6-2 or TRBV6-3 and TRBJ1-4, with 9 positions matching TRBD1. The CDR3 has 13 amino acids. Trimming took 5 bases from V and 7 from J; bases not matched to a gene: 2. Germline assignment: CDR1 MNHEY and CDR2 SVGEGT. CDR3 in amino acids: CASSGQGFEKLFF. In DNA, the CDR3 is TGTGCCAGCAGTGGACAGGGGTTTGAAAAACTGTTTTTT.

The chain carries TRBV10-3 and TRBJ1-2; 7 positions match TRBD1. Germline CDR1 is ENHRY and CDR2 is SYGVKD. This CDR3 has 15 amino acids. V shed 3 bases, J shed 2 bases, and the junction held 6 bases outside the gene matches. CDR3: CAISDFTGENYGYTF. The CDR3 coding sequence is TGTGCCATCAGTGATTTTACAGGGGAGAACTATGGCTACACCTTC.

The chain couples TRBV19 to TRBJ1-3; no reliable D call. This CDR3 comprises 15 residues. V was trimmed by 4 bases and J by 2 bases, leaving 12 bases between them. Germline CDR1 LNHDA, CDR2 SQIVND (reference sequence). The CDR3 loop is CASSTRQSAGNTIYF. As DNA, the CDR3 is TGTGCCAGTAGTACAAGACAATCCGCTGGAAACACCATATATTTT.

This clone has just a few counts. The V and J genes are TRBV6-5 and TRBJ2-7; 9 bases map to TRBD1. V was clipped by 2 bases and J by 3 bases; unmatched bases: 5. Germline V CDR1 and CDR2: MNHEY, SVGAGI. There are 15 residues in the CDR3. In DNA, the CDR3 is TGTGCCAGCAGTTACGCGACAGGGGGTTACTACGAGCAGTACTTC. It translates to CASSYATGGYYEQYF.

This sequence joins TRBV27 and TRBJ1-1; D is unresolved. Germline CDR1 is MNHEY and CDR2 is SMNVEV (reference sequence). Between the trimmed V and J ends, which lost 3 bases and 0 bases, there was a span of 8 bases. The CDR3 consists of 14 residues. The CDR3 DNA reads TGTGCCAGCAGTTTGCGGCAGCTGAACACTGAAGCTTTCTTT. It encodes CASSLRQLNTEAFF.

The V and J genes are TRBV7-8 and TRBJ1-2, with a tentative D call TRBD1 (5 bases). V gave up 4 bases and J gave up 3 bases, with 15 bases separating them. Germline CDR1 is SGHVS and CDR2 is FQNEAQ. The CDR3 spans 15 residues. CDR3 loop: CASSSRGGVDYGYTF. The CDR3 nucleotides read TGTGCCAGCAGCTCCCGGGGGGGGGTAGACTATGGCTACACCTTC.

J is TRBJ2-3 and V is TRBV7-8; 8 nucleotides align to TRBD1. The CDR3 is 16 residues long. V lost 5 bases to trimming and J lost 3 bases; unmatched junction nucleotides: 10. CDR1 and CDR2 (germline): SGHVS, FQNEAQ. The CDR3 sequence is CASSRTRTGKTDTQYF. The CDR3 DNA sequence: TGTGCCAGCAGCCGTACCCGGACAGGGAAGACAGATACGCAGTATTTT.

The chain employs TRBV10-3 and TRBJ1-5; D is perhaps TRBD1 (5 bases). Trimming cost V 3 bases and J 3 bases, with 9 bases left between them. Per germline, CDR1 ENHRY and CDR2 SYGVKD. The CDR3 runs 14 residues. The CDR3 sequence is CAISDQGSNQPQHF. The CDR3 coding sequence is TGTGCCATCAGTGATCAGGGATCCAATCAGCCCCAGCATTTT.

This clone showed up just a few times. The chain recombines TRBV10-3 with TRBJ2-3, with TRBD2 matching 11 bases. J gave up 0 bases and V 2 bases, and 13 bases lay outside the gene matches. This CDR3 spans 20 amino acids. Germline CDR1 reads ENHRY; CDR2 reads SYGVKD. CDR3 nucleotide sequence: TGTGCCATCAGTGAGAGAGGTGGCCTAGCGGGGGGCCAAAGCACAGATACGCAGTATTTT. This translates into CAISERGGLAGGQSTDTQYF.